The 25 T cell receptor beta chains below come from one sample, sequenced in a study of control samples from healthy donors and cancer patients. Clones were sequenced by immunoSEQ multiplex PCR, and TCRdb holds only the in-frame ones, with some missing. Of about 120,000 clones in the sample, about 94% were seen once. The sample comprised blood. The receptors originated from a man aged 25-45 years in good health.

V is TRBV7-8 and J is TRBJ2-3; 8 bases line up with TRBD2. The length of the CDR3 is 16 residues. Germline CDR1 SGHVS, CDR2 FQNEAQ. J lost 2 bases, V lost 5 bases, and 9 bases had no gene match. CDR3 loop: CASSPPRSGVTDTQYF. CDR3 coding DNA: TGTGCCAGCAGCCCCCCCCGTAGCGGGGTCACAGATACGCAGTATTTT.

This chain connects TRBV7-9 to TRBJ1-3; D unresolved. The CDR3 sequence is 12 residues long. The V gene lost 0 bases and the J gene lost 3 bases, with 0 bases spanning the gap. CDR1 and CDR2 from the germline V gene are SEHNR and FQNEAQ (reference sequence). The CDR3 loop reads CASSLAGNTIYF. For the CDR3, the DNA is TGTGCCAGCAGCTTAGCTGGAAACACCATATATTTT.

The rearrangement joins TRBV18 to TRBJ2-3, with 7 bases matching TRBD1. This CDR3 has 16 residues. The V gene's germline CDR1 is KGHSH and CDR2 LQKENI. The ends lost 3 bases at V and 1 base at J; junction bases unmatched: 7. The CDR3 DNA reads as TGTGCCAGCTCACCGACTGGGCAGGGGGGCACAGATACGCAGTATTTT. Protein product: CASSPTGQGGTDTQYF.

This chain joins TRBV3-1 (or the pseudogene TRBV3-2) and TRBJ2-3, with 14 bases that match TRBD2. In germline, CDR1 is LGHDT, CDR2 YNNKEL (reference sequence). V shed 4 bases and J 5 bases; nucleotides not matched to a gene: 11. The CDR3 has 18 residues. The CDR3 nucleotides are TGTGCCAGCAGCCCAAGTCGACTAGCGGGGGGGCAACGAGATACGCAGTATTTT. Amino acid sequence: CASSPSRLAGGQRDTQYF.

The genes are TRBV12-3 or TRBV12-4 and TRBJ2-2, with D hard to call. CDR3 length: 12 residues. With 4 bases removed from V and 6 bases from J, the gap between germline ends came to 6 bases. The CDR3 region is CASSWMSGELFF. The DNA of the CDR3 is TGTGCCAGCAGTTGGATGTCCGGGGAGCTGTTTTTT.

This clone has just one count. The CDR3 is CASSLAWETLHF. As DNA, the CDR3 is TGTGCCAGCAGCTTGGCGTGGGAGACCCTCCACTTT. The V and J genes are TRBV13 and TRBJ1-6; D call uncertain. With 3 bases removed from V and 14 bases from J, the gap between germline ends came to 11 bases. This CDR3 is built from 12 residues. Germline V gives CDR1 PRHDT, CDR2 FYEKMQ (reference sequence).

The chain recombines TRBV10-3 with TRBJ2-2, with D possibly being TRBD1 (7 bases). Germline CDR1 ENHRY, CDR2 SYGVKD. This CDR3 comprises 16 residues. The ends were cut back, 6 bases at V and 7 bases at J, with 21 bases in the middle. The CDR3 sequence: CAIRTGWRGPSGELFF. The CDR3 nucleotides are TGTGCCATCAGGACGGGTTGGAGGGGGCCGAGCGGGGAGCTGTTTTTT.

This sequence joins TRBV15 and TRBJ2-5; D possibly matches TRBD1 or TRBD2 (6 bases each). Germline lookup yields CDR1 LNHNV and CDR2 YYDKDF (reference sequence). The CDR3 runs to 17 residues. V shed 0 bases and J shed 4 bases, with 18 bases lying between them. The CDR3 reads CATSRDRGLSKGETQYF. The DNA for the CDR3 is TGTGCCACCAGCAGAGATCGGGGGCTCTCGAAAGGAGAGACCCAGTACTTC.

This chain joins TRBV5-1 and TRBJ2-3; TRBD2 matches 15 bases. The germline V gene encodes CDR1 SGHRS and CDR2 YFSETQ. The CDR3 is 15 residues long. Germline trimming cut 3 bases from V and 5 bases from J; bases unmatched to any gene: 1. CDR3 in DNA: TGCGCCAGCAGCTGGACTAGCGGGGGGGTAGATACGCAGTATTTT. Translation: CASSWTSGGVDTQYF.

The gene calls are TRBV21-1 and TRBJ2-3; the table gives TRBD2 as D, unverified against the DNA. TRBV21-1 constitutes a pseudogene. There are 16 residues in the CDR3. Here the CDR3 DNA reads TGTGCCAGCAGCAAAGAGGAGGCGGCGGGCACAGATACGCAGTATTTT. This translates into CASSKEEAAGTDTQYF.

This rearrangement joins TRBV6-5 to TRBJ1-1, with D possibly matching TRBD1 (6 bases). Germline V gene sequence: CDR1 MNHEY, CDR2 SVGAGI. The CDR3 has 14 residues. V lost 4 bases and J lost 2, with 11 bases in between. The CDR3 loop is CASSSRTANTEAFF. In DNA, the CDR3 is TGTGCCAGCAGTTCCCGGACAGCAAACACTGAAGCTTTCTTT.

The chain employs TRBV5-5 and TRBJ2-3; D perhaps matches TRBD1 (6 bases). The V end lost 4 bases, the J end lost 2 bases, and 20 bases lay between the germline ends. Germline V gives CDR1 SGHKS, CDR2 YYEKEE (reference sequence). The CDR3 is 17 residues long. The CDR3 DNA sequence: TGTGCCAGCAGCGCAAAATGGGACACCGACTTCACAGATACGCAGTATTTT. Residues: CASSAKWDTDFTDTQYF. Filled out from reference TRBV5-5 and TRBJ2-3, the complete variable domain reads DAGVTQSPTHLIKTRGQQVTLRCSPISGHKSVSWYQQVLGQGPQFIFQYYEKEERGRGNFPDRFSARQFPNYSSELNVNALLLGDSALYLCASSAKWDTDFTDTQYFGPGTRLTVL.

Only one count was recorded for this clone. CDR3 protein: CAISESTGFNQPQHF. For the CDR3, the DNA is TGTGCCATCAGTGAATCCACAGGGTTCAATCAGCCCCAGCATTTT. The V and J genes are TRBV10-3 and TRBJ1-5, with D possibly TRBD1 on 6 matching bases. The germline V gene encodes CDR1 ENHRY and CDR2 SYGVKD. Trimming cost V 3 bases and J 3 bases, with 12 bases left between them. The CDR3 has 15 residues.

This sequence joins TRBV6-1 and TRBJ1-3; D unresolved. V lost 2 bases, J lost 0 bases, and 14 bases lay in between. Germline V gene lookup returns CDR1 MNHNS and CDR2 SASEGT. This CDR3 comprises 17 residues. CDR3 residues: CASSESRGTSSGNTIYF. CDR3 nucleotide sequence: TGTGCCAGCAGTGAATCGCGTGGCACCAGCTCTGGAAACACCATATATTTT.

This sequence joins TRBV14 and TRBJ1-2; D not resolved. CDR1 is SGHDN, CDR2 FVKESK, per germline. This CDR3 region has 13 residues. The germline V and J ends were trimmed by 4 bases and 6 bases, with 12 bases remaining between them. CDR3 region: CASSLYSSDGYTF. The CDR3 nucleotides read TGTGCCAGCAGCCTCTACAGCTCCGATGGCTACACCTTC.

The J gene is TRBJ2-5, the V gene TRBV2; D may match TRBD1 or TRBD2 (7 bases each). The length of the CDR3 is 16 residues. Germline V lookup: CDR1 SNHLY, CDR2 FYNNEI. V shed 3 bases and J shed 5 bases, with 19 bases lying between them. The CDR3 here is CASSDGLYRGGETQYF. For the CDR3, the DNA is TGTGCCAGCAGTGACGGGTTATACAGGGGAGGGGAGACCCAGTACTTC.

The V call is TRBV5-1, the J call TRBJ1-2; possible D gene TRBD1, 6 bases. Trimming left V 4 bases short and J 4 bases short, with 17 bases between. CDR1 SGHRS and CDR2 YFSETQ come from the germline V gene. This CDR3 region has 15 residues. CDR3 in DNA: TGCGCCAGCAGCCCCACAGGGCCCCTGGGCTATGGCTACACCTTC. This codes for CASSPTGPLGYGYTF.

This clone has only one observation. The chain employs TRBV5-1 and TRBJ1-2; D perhaps matches TRBD1 (5 bases). The V gene's germline CDR1 is SGHRS and CDR2 YFSETQ. V dropped 0 bases and J dropped 0 bases, with 9 bases sitting between them. This CDR3 is built from 15 residues. CDR3: CASSLGQSSNYGYTF. In DNA form, the CDR3 reads TGCGCCAGCAGCTTGGGACAGAGTTCTAACTATGGCTACACCTTC.

This chain uses TRBV5-1 with TRBJ2-6; a weak D match, TRBD1 (5 bases). The CDR3 covers 15 residues. The germline V gene encodes CDR1 SGHRS and CDR2 YFSETQ. V lost 4 bases to trimming and J lost 2 bases, with 10 bases between them. The CDR3 protein is CASSARVAGANVLTF. Written as DNA, the CDR3 is TGCGCCAGCAGCGCCAGGGTAGCTGGGGCCAACGTCCTGACTTTC.

Concerning this clone: This sample also contains other DNA sequences that code for the same CDR3. V usage is TRBV5-1 and J usage is TRBJ2-6; 7 bases are a match to TRBD1. The CDR3 is 17 amino acids. CDR1 SGHRS and CDR2 YFSETQ come from the germline V gene. The J segment lost 0 bases and the V segment lost 2 bases, leaving 5 bases of the junction unmatched. The CDR3 DNA reads TGCGCCAGCAGCTTCCTGGGACAGACCTCTGGGGCCAACGTCCTGACTTTC. Translating it yields CASSFLGQTSGANVLTF.

The rearrangement links TRBV4-1 to TRBJ1-5, with 9 positions matching TRBD1. Per germline, CDR1 MGHRA and CDR2 YSYEKL. CDR3 length: 21 residues. The V and J ends lost 0 bases and 0 bases, in that order; junction bases with no gene match: 15. Written as DNA, the CDR3 is TGCGCCAGCAGCCAAGATCTTGCGGGGGGACAGGGACCTTATAGCAATCAGCCCCAGCATTTT. The encoded protein is CASSQDLAGGQGPYSNQPQHF.

The sample holds one count of this clone. The chain combines TRBV5-1 with TRBJ1-1; possibly TRBD1 for D (5 bases). The CDR3 runs to 16 residues. Trimming took off 3 bases at V and 0 bases at J, with 15 bases between the two ends. Germline V CDR1 and CDR2: SGHRS, YFSETQ. The CDR3: CASSYRSGTVNTEAFF. The DNA of the CDR3 is TGCGCCAGCAGCTATAGATCCGGGACGGTGAACACTGAAGCTTTCTTT.

The chain combines TRBV5-6 with TRBJ1-1; no firm D call. The CDR3 length is 17 residues. Trimming shortened V by 0 bases and J by 1 base, and 16 bases separated the two germline ends. CDR1 is SGHDT and CDR2 is YYEEEE in the germline V gene. CDR3 in DNA: TGTGCCAGCAGCTTGGCTGGGGTTGGGCTGGAGAACACTGAAGCTTTCTTT. Translated: CASSLAGVGLENTEAFF.

The chain recombines TRBV5-1 with TRBJ1-3, with a possible D match to TRBD1 (5 bases). Germline lookup yields CDR1 SGHRS and CDR2 YFSETQ. The V end was cut by 4 bases, the J end by 2 bases, with 13 bases between. This CDR3 spans 15 amino acids. The CDR3 region is CASSPGTMTGNTIYF. As DNA, the CDR3 is TGCGCCAGCAGCCCAGGGACCATGACTGGAAACACCATATATTTT. The full variable domain, with the rest looked up from reference TRBV5-1 and TRBJ1-3, is KAGVTQTPRYLIKTRGQQVTLSCSPISGHRSVSWYQQTPGQGLQFLFEYFSETQRNKGNFPGRFSGRQFSNSRSEMNVSTLELGDSALYLCASSPGTMTGNTIYFGEGSWLTVV.

This clone was recorded only once. The chain carries TRBV12-2 and TRBJ2-7. TRBV12-2 is deemed a pseudogene. The CDR3 totals 21 residues. The CDR3 loop reads CASRLGSIFYSKIDVGYEQYV. The DNA for the CDR3 is TGTGCAAGTCGCTTAGGTTCTATTTTCTACTCGAAAATCGACGTGGGGTACGAGCAGTACGTC.